Detailed here is one T cell receptor beta chain. What it binds is unknown. These data belong to a study of vaccination effects on CD4 cells after COVID-19. Clones were sequenced by immunoSEQ multiplex PCR, and TCRdb holds only the in-frame ones, with some missing. The table lists fewer than 75,000 clones, approximately 72% of them singletons. Study outcomes and limitations: Clonal contraction was marked in infection- and vaccine-induced clones late after vaccination. Only a few convalescent patients and no early post-infection timepoints featured in the study.

Germline V gene lookup returns CDR1 GTSNPN and CDR2 SVGIG (reference sequence). The CDR3 consists of 13 residues. The V and J ends lost 3 bases and 6 bases respectively, with 14 bases between them. The culture ran for about 11 days, and then CD4+ T cells were isolated. Each participant received a vaccine that was either BNT162b2 or mRNA-1273, given as two doses. The receptor was isolated from a human donor who received a COVID-19 vaccine. The material was CD4+ T cells from PBMCs cultured without peptide, obtained after COVID-19 vaccination. The chain carries TRBV30 and TRBJ1-2; perhaps TRBD1 as D (5 bases). For the CDR3, the DNA is TGTGCCTGGAGCCCAGGGTATTGGCATGGCTACACCTTC. Its protein product is CAWSPGYWHGYTF.